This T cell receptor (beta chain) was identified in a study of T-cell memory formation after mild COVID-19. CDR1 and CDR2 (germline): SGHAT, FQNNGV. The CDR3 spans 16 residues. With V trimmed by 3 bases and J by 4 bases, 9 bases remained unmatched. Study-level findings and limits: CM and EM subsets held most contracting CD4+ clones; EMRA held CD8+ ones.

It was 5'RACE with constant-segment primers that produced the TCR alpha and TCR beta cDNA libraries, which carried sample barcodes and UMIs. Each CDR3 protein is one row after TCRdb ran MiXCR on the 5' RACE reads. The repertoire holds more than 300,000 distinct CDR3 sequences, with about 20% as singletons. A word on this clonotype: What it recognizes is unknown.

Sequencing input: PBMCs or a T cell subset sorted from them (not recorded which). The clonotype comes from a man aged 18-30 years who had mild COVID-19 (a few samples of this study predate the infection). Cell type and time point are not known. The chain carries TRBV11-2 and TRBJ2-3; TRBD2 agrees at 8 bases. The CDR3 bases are TGTGCCAGCAGCTTCAGCGCCGGGGGGGTATCAGATACGCAGTATTTT. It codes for CASSFSAGGVSDTQYF. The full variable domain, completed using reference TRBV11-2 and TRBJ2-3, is EAGVAQSPRYKIIEKRQSVAFWCNPISGHATLYWYQQILGQGPKLLIQFQNNGVVDDSQLPKDRFSAERLKGVDSTLKIQPAKLEDSAVYLCASSFSAGGVSDTQYFGPGTRLTVL.